Detailed here is one TCR beta chain. Its antigen remains unidentified. This record belongs to a study of blood T cells in healthy people across ages. Overall study findings and caveats: The unknown donor CMV status may have confounded expanded clonotype changes. PBMCs were not sorted, which prevented a conclusive comparison of naive versus antigen-experienced cells. The long-lived group displayed more naive CD4+ cells, plus higher diversity, than the aged donors did.

In germline, CDR1 is SNHLY, CDR2 FYNNEI. V dropped 5 bases and J dropped 7; count of bases not matched to a gene: 11. The CDR3 sequence is 15 residues long. The second PCR ran about 6 to 12 cycles with a sample-barcoded 5' primer and J-beta primers. TCRdb re-analysed the 5' RACE reads in MiXCR, keeping a single row per CDR3 protein. The sample consists of about a million distinct CDR3 sequences, about 48% of them appearing once. This TCR was recovered from a young man in good health. This sequence joins TRBV2 and TRBJ2-7; 10 bases are shared with TRBD1. Sequenced: blood. The DNA of the CDR3 is TGTGCCAGCAGTAAGGGACAGGGGAGCTACAATGAGCAGTACTTC. It specifies CASSKGQGSYNEQYF.